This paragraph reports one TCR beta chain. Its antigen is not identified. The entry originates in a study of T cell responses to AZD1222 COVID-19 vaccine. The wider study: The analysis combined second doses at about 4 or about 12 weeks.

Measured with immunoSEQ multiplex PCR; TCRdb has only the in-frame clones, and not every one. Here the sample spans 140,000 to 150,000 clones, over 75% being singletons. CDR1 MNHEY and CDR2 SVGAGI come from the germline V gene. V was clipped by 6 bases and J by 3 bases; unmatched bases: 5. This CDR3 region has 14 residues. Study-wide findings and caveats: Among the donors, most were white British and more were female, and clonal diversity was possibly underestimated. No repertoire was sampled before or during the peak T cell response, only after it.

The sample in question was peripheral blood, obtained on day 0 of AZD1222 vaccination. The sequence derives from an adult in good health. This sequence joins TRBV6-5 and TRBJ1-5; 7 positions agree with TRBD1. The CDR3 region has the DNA TGTGCCAGCAGAAACAGGGGAACCAATCAGCCCCAGCATTTT. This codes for CASRNRGTNQPQHF.